This TCR beta chain was identified in a study of OX40 agonist ivuxolimab in advanced cancers. For the study at large: Given to patients was ivuxolimab, an agonistic anti-OX40 (CD134) antibody. The dose-escalation cohort was about 80% male, with a mean age of about 60 years, ranging about 23 to 90. Whole-study findings and limits: Fewer expanded clones were found on average in CD4+ than in CD8+ T cells.

Looked up from germline, CDR1 is SNHLY and CDR2 is FYNNEI. The CDR3 runs 15 residues. TCRdb keeps only in-frame clones here, not all; method: immunoSEQ multiplex PCR. The sample records tens of thousands of clones, approximately 83% being singletons. This clone was seen a handful of times. Its antigen is currently unknown. The clonotype comes from an adult with an advanced solid tumor such as melanoma, head and neck, liver or kidney cancer. The rearrangement links TRBV2 to TRBJ2-3, with D possibly TRBD2 on 6 matching bases. Specimen: CD4+ or CD8+ T cells sorted from blood, collected in a trial of the OX40 agonist ivuxolimab. This CDR3 is CAGKGPSGGTDTQYF. In DNA, the CDR3 is TGTGCTGGCAAGGGCCCCTCGGGGGGCACAGATACGCAGTATTTT.